This is a list of T cell receptor beta chains from one sample in a study of radiotherapy plus CTLA-4 blockade in lung cancer. The repertoire was sequenced with immunoSEQ multiplex PCR; TCRdb's copy has only in-frame clones and lacks some. The sample lists more than 95,000 clones; about four fifths were seen once. The sequencing here drew on peripheral blood, taken from a patient treated with radiotherapy plus ipilimumab. The receptors stem from a human donor with non-small cell lung cancer who had a partial response to radiotherapy plus ipilimumab. Some clones in this sample may be carry-over from other donors' samples. Each CDR3 is given with its conserved first and last residue. The D gene is left open where the match is weak. Size is omitted from some rows. Given values are once, few, many or a class for expanded clones.

D gene: TRBD1; V gene: TRBV19; CDR3 length: 15; J gene: TRBJ2-6; clone size: .; CDR3 protein: CASGQGASGANVLTF; CDR3 DNA: TGTGCCAGTGGACAGGGGGCCTCTGGGGCCAACGTCCTGACTTTC
D gene: TRBD2; V gene: TRBV19; CDR3 length: 15; J gene: TRBJ2-3; clone size: .; CDR3 protein: CASSQLSGSPDTQYF; CDR3 DNA: TGTGCCAGTAGTCAACTTAGCGGGAGTCCAGATACGCAGTATTTT
D gene: TRBD1; V gene: TRBV6-5; CDR3 length: 13; J gene: TRBJ2-5; clone size: .; CDR3 protein: CASGQGFFETQYF; CDR3 DNA: TGTGCCTCGGGACAGGGATTTTTCGAGACCCAGTACTTC
D gene: .; V gene: TRBV5-4; CDR3 length: 15; J gene: TRBJ1-6; clone size: .; CDR3 protein: CASSLARATNSPLHF; CDR3 DNA: TGTGCCAGCAGCTTGGCGAGAGCCACGAATTCACCCCTCCACTTT
D gene: .; V gene: TRBV10-3; CDR3 length: 14; J gene: TRBJ2-7; clone size: .; CDR3 protein: CAIGKRVSSYEQYF; CDR3 DNA: TGTGCCATCGGGAAGCGGGTGAGCTCCTACGAGCAGTACTTC
D gene: .; V gene: TRBV5-4; CDR3 length: 16; J gene: TRBJ2-2; clone size: .; CDR3 protein: CASSWGQAPDTGELFF; CDR3 DNA: TGTGCCAGCAGCTGGGGGCAGGCCCCCGACACCGGGGAGCTGTTTTTT
D gene: .; V gene: TRBV7-9; CDR3 length: 14; J gene: TRBJ2-7; clone size: .; CDR3 protein: CASSLVGGASEQYF; CDR3 DNA: TGTGCCAGCAGCTTAGTTGGGGGGGCGAGTGAGCAGTACTTC
D gene: TRBD1; V gene: TRBV28; CDR3 length: 15; J gene: TRBJ1-5; clone size: .; CDR3 protein: CASGGTGAGNQPQHF; CDR3 DNA: TGTGCCAGCGGAGGGACAGGGGCGGGAAATCAGCCCCAGCATTTT
D gene: TRBD2; V gene: TRBV5-1; CDR3 length: 16; J gene: TRBJ2-1; clone size: .; CDR3 protein: CASSSPRVAGFNEQFF; CDR3 DNA: TGCGCCAGCAGTTCTCCGAGGGTAGCGGGGTTCAATGAGCAGTTCTTC
D gene: TRBD1; V gene: TRBV10-3; CDR3 length: 13; J gene: TRBJ1-2; clone size: few; CDR3 protein: CANRPGGNYGYTF; CDR3 DNA: TGTGCCAACCGCCCAGGGGGGAACTATGGCTACACCTTC
D gene: TRBD1; V gene: TRBV13; CDR3 length: 18; J gene: TRBJ1-6; clone size: .; CDR3 protein: CASSLGTGGVSYNSPLHF; CDR3 DNA: TGTGCCAGCAGCTTAGGGACAGGGGGTGTTTCCTATAATTCACCCCTCCACTTT
D gene: TRBD2; V gene: TRBV10-1; CDR3 length: 17; J gene: TRBJ2-3; clone size: .; CDR3 protein: CASSAGLATFSTDTQYF; CDR3 DNA: TGCGCCAGCAGCGCGGGACTAGCCACTTTTAGCACAGATACGCAGTATTTT
D gene: TRBD2; V gene: TRBV2; CDR3 length: 14; J gene: TRBJ2-5; clone size: .; CDR3 protein: CASSGGLAGETQYF; CDR3 DNA: TGTGCCAGCAGTGGGGGACTAGCGGGCGAGACCCAGTACTTC
D gene: TRBD2; V gene: TRBV19; CDR3 length: 14; J gene: TRBJ2-3; clone size: .; CDR3 protein: CASSMSGNTDTQYF; CDR3 DNA: TGTGCCAGTAGTATGAGCGGGAACACAGATACGCAGTATTTT
D gene: .; V gene: TRBV18; CDR3 length: 17; J gene: TRBJ1-6; clone size: .; CDR3 protein: CASSPLAESSYNSPLHF; CDR3 DNA: TGTGCCAGCTCACCATTGGCAGAAAGCTCCTATAATTCACCCCTCCACTTT
D gene: .; V gene: TRBV18; CDR3 length: 15; J gene: TRBJ1-2; clone size: .; CDR3 protein: CASSPGAGANYGYTF; CDR3 DNA: TGTGCCAGCTCACCAGGGGCAGGGGCTAACTATGGCTACACCTTC
D gene: .; V gene: TRBV5-1; CDR3 length: 14; J gene: TRBJ1-1; clone size: once; CDR3 protein: CATKGNEGDTEAFF; CDR3 DNA: TGCGCCACCAAAGGTAACGAGGGTGACACTGAAGCTTTCTTT
D gene: TRBD1; V gene: TRBV11-2; CDR3 length: 16; J gene: TRBJ1-3; clone size: .; CDR3 protein: CASSSLRTGSGNTIYF; CDR3 DNA: TGTGCCAGCAGCTCATTACGGACAGGCTCTGGAAACACCATATATTTT
D gene: .; V gene: TRBV6-5; CDR3 length: 16; J gene: TRBJ2-2; clone size: .; CDR3 protein: CASSYSSGGGTGELFF; CDR3 DNA: TGTGCCAGCAGTTATAGTTCGGGGGGCGGAACCGGGGAGCTGTTTTTT
D gene: .; V gene: TRBV28; CDR3 length: 18; J gene: TRBJ2-7; clone size: .; CDR3 protein: CASSSSPGLGSGTYEQYF; CDR3 DNA: TGTGCCAGCAGTTCCTCACCGGGACTGGGGTCCGGAACCTACGAGCAGTACTTC
D gene: .; V gene: TRBV11-3; CDR3 length: 14; J gene: TRBJ2-5; clone size: .; CDR3 protein: CASSLEGLGETQYF; CDR3 DNA: TGTGCCAGCAGCTTAGAGGGACTCGGGGAGACCCAGTACTTC
D gene: TRBD2; V gene: TRBV7-2; CDR3 length: 16; J gene: TRBJ2-1; clone size: .; CDR3 protein: CASSLAGSSGGYEQFF; CDR3 DNA: TGTGCCAGCAGCTTAGCGGGTTCTAGCGGGGGGTATGAGCAGTTCTTC
D gene: .; V gene: TRBV19; CDR3 length: 16; J gene: TRBJ2-7; clone size: .; CDR3 protein: CASSPSGLLGGYEQYF; CDR3 DNA: TGTGCCAGTAGTCCTTCGGGACTCCTCGGGGGCTACGAGCAGTACTTC
D gene: .; V gene: TRBV5-1; CDR3 length: 15; J gene: TRBJ1-2; clone size: .; CDR3 protein: CASSLGGRTVDGYTF; CDR3 DNA: TGCGCCAGCAGCTTGGGGGGACGGACAGTTGATGGCTACACCTTC
D gene: .; V gene: TRBV9; CDR3 length: 15; J gene: TRBJ2-1; clone size: .; CDR3 protein: CASSVLFGPYNEQFF; CDR3 DNA: TGTGCCAGCAGCGTACTATTCGGTCCCTACAATGAGCAGTTCTTC
D gene: .; V gene: TRBV28; CDR3 length: 15; J gene: TRBJ1-5; clone size: .; CDR3 protein: CASSLPLNGNQPQHF; CDR3 DNA: TGTGCCAGCAGTTTGCCACTAAATGGCAATCAGCCCCAGCATTTT
D gene: .; V gene: TRBV27; CDR3 length: 14; J gene: TRBJ2-7; clone size: .; CDR3 protein: CASSFGSPYYEQYF; CDR3 DNA: TGTGCCAGCAGTTTCGGTTCCCCTTACTACGAGCAGTACTTC
D gene: .; V gene: TRBV6-5; CDR3 length: 15; J gene: TRBJ2-2; clone size: .; CDR3 protein: CASSYSKWGAGELFF; CDR3 DNA: TGTGCCAGCAGTTACTCTAAGTGGGGCGCCGGGGAGCTGTTTTTT
D gene: .; V gene: TRBV28; CDR3 length: 13; J gene: TRBJ1-4; clone size: .; CDR3 protein: CASLQGLGEKLFF; CDR3 DNA: TGTGCCAGTCTCCAGGGGCTTGGTGAAAAACTGTTTTTT
D gene: TRBD1; V gene: TRBV18; CDR3 length: 15; J gene: TRBJ1-5; clone size: .; CDR3 protein: CASSPSGGGNQPQHF; CDR3 DNA: TGTGCCAGCTCACCGTCAGGGGGTGGCAATCAGCCCCAGCATTTT
D gene: TRBD2; V gene: TRBV28; CDR3 length: 15; J gene: TRBJ2-7; clone size: .; CDR3 protein: CASSFSGRQSYEQYF; CDR3 DNA: TGTGCCAGCAGTTTTAGCGGGAGACAATCCTACGAGCAGTACTTC
D gene: .; V gene: TRBV11-3; CDR3 length: 13; J gene: TRBJ2-5; clone size: .; CDR3 protein: CASSFGGQETQYF; CDR3 DNA: TGTGCCAGCAGCTTCGGAGGCCAAGAGACCCAGTACTTC
D gene: TRBD1; V gene: TRBV5-1; CDR3 length: 15; J gene: TRBJ2-7; clone size: .; CDR3 protein: CASSLQGARSYEQYF; CDR3 DNA: TGCGCCAGCAGCTTACAGGGGGCCCGCTCCTACGAGCAGTACTTC
D gene: .; V gene: TRBV19; CDR3 length: 15; J gene: TRBJ2-7; clone size: .; CDR3 protein: CASSRRTGFGDEQYF; CDR3 DNA: TGTGCCAGTAGTCGTCGAACAGGGTTCGGAGACGAGCAGTACTTC
D gene: TRBD1; V gene: TRBV28; CDR3 length: 16; J gene: TRBJ1-2; clone size: .; CDR3 protein: CASRRGPGQGGYGYTF; CDR3 DNA: TGTGCCAGCCGCAGGGGGCCGGGACAGGGCGGCTATGGCTACACCTTC